The clone carrying this T cell receptor (beta chain) was observed many times. The antigen remains undetermined. The entry originates in a study of T cells in Graves' hyperthyroidism and ophthalmopathy. Amplification targeted TCR beta CDR3 regions from RNA transcripts. TCR CDR3 regions were first amplified by RT-PCR with HTBI primers. TCRdb recomputed calls from the multiplex PCR reads with MiXCR, one row per CDR3 protein. Of under 450,000 distinct CDR3 sequences detected, 13% appear once; the ten largest clones hold about a fifth. Every diagnosis used clinical symptoms, serum thyroxine and TRAb, thyroid ultrasound and orbital computed tomography. The sample of blood was obtained at first hyperthyroidism diagnosis (before any ophthalmopathy symptoms). Extraction of PBMCs used 10 ml of fresh peripheral blood. V lost 0 bases, J lost 4 bases, and 12 bases lay in between. The CDR3 is made up of 15 amino acids. Germline-derived CDR1 and CDR2 are LGHDT and YNNKEL (reference sequence).

Study-wide findings and caveats: The model predicted ophthalmopathy a median roughly 6.3 months before onset.

The rearrangement uses TRBV3-1 and TRBJ1-1; D may be TRBD1 (5 bases). The TCR sequence derives from a man aged 25 to 45 with Graves' hyperthyroidism that later progressed to Graves' ophthalmopathy. Input material: blood. In DNA, the CDR3 is TGTGCCAGCAGCCAAGATTGGGGGGGTGGCACTGAAGCTTTCTTT. Encoded protein: CASSQDWGGGTEAFF.